This entry describes one TCR beta chain. The data were obtained in a study of blood T cell repertoires in COVID-19. Overall study: Material from acute and convalescent COVID-19 was sourced from the United States, Italy and Spain. T cells, B-cell-depleted T cells, or PBMCs supplied cDNA or gDNA.

Methods used by the authors: Estimation of nucleated cell counts was performed using reference gene primer amplification. Data came from immunoSEQ multiplex PCR; TCRdb stores just in-frame clones and leaves some out. V and J calls and clone size follow that table, whereas D and trimming were derived from the DNA. The sample records over 600,000 clones, 85% to 90% being singletons. Germline V lookup: CDR1 SGHNT, CDR2 YYREEE (reference sequence). The CDR3 runs to 15 residues. Trimming took 0 bases from V and 7 from J; bases not matched to a gene: 7. The rearrangement uses TRBV5-4 and TRBJ2-1; 7 positions match TRBD1. The sample taken for sequencing was peripheral blood. This TCR was recovered from a woman aged 18 to 35 with acute or convalescent COVID-19. The CDR3 bases are TGTGCCAGCAGCTTGGAGCCGGGACAGATGAATGAGCAGTTCTTC. As protein: CASSLEPGQMNEQFF.